This section outlines one T cell receptor beta chain sequence together with its context. The antigen is not known. The table came from immunoSEQ multiplex PCR; TCRdb's copy has only in-frame clones and leaves some out. The profile shows some 19,000 clones, 80% to 90% of them singletons. V lost 1 base and J lost 0; bases outside the gene matches: 6. The CDR3 totals 17 residues. Germline assignment: CDR1 SGHRS and CDR2 YFSETQ. The data originate from a study of T cells after posttransplantation cyclophosphamide. Findings and caveats of the study: Blood and skin or GI T cell repertoires showed limited TRB overlap. Donor-recipient repertoire similarity was low at 1-2 months, rising over year one. Recipient CMV seropositivity and CMV reactivation strongly tracked TRB clonality.

Methotrexate plus calcineurin inhibitor accompanied controls' myeloablative marrow transplants; sampling was 1 year later. The V and J genes are TRBV5-1 and TRBJ2-1, with 8 bases lining up with TRBD2. Material: PBMCs, obtained around 370 days after allogeneic stem cell transplant with calcineurin inhibitor and methotrexate. The receptor's source is a female patient between 30 and 40 years old who received an allogeneic stem cell transplant from an unrelated donor, was CMV-positive, and had acute and chronic GVHD. Some T cells may be the graft donor's. Here the CDR3 DNA reads TGCGCCAGCAGCTTGTTCGCGGGGGGTAGCTCCTACAATGAGCAGTTCTTC. It is translated as CASSLFAGGSSYNEQFF.